These 25 T cell receptor beta chains were all obtained from the same sample, sequenced in a study of shared clonotypes between healthy human individuals. Sequencing used immunoSEQ multiplex PCR; TCRdb keeps in-frame clones, though not all of them. Here the sample spans about 750,000 clones, over 90% being singletons. The naive CD8 subset, CD45RO-negative cells positively selected for CCR7, excluded terminally differentiated effector memory CD45RA+ cells. Sequenced: naive CD8+ T cells sorted from blood. The receptor source for this set is a man under 40 in good health.

The chain couples TRBV30 to TRBJ1-5, with D perhaps TRBD1 (6 bases). The CDR3 is 15 residues long. The V end lost 2 bases, the J end lost 4 bases, and 15 bases lay between the germline ends. The germline V gene has CDR1 GTSNPN and CDR2 SVGIG (reference sequence). As DNA, the CDR3 is TGTGCCTGGAGTTCCACAGGGAATAGTAATCAGCCCCAGCATTTT. It yields the protein CAWSSTGNSNQPQHF.

This chain connects TRBV15 to TRBJ1-5; D is uncertain. V gave up 0 bases and J gave up 6 bases, with 9 bases separating them. Germline CDR1 LNHNV, CDR2 YYDKDF (reference sequence). The CDR3 sequence is 14 residues long. As DNA, the CDR3 is TGTGCCACCAGCAGAGAATTTAGTAGTCAGCCCCAGCATTTT. Encoded protein: CATSREFSSQPQHF.

This clone was observed once. This chain uses TRBV29-1 with TRBJ2-7; D perhaps matches TRBD1 (6 bases). Trimming took 0 bases from V and 2 from J, leaving 32 bases between them. CDR1 SQVTM and CDR2 ANQGSEA come from the germline V gene. CDR3 length: 21 residues. CDR3 loop: CSVEDRPVKSNDPGHPYEQYF. For the CDR3, the DNA is TGCAGCGTTGAAGATCGGCCGGTGAAGTCGAATGATCCGGGACACCCCTACGAGCAGTACTTC.

This CDR3 reads CASSFSLAYEQYF. CDR3 DNA sequence: TGTGCCAGCAGCTTCTCGCTAGCCTACGAGCAGTACTTC. The chain carries TRBV7-2 and TRBJ2-7; D is uncertain. Germline V CDR1 and CDR2: SGHTA, FQGNSA. The CDR3 runs 13 residues. V dropped 3 bases and J dropped 2 bases, with 8 bases sitting between them.

This rearrangement joins TRBV5-6 to TRBJ1-2; D gene unclear. V was clipped by 0 bases and J by 4 bases, with 10 bases between them. Germline V gene lookup returns CDR1 SGHDT and CDR2 YYEEEE. The CDR3 loop spans 14 amino acids. CDR3 coding DNA: TGTGCCAGCAGCTTGGGAACTATACTCTATGGCTACACCTTC. This sequence encodes CASSLGTILYGYTF.

This clone was seen a handful of times. This rearrangement joins TRBV10-2 to TRBJ1-2, with TRBD1 matching 9 bases. The V and J ends lost 8 bases and 7 bases, in that order; junction bases with no gene match: 5. The CDR3 length is 12 residues. Germline loops: CDR1 WSHSY, CDR2 SAAADI. CDR3 amino acids: CASGGQGLGYTF. CDR3 in DNA: TGCGCCAGCGGCGGACAGGGGCTTGGCTACACCTTC.

The chain joins TRBV5-8 to TRBJ2-3, with unresolved D. The CDR3 has 15 amino acids. Germline V lookup: CDR1 SGHTS, CDR2 YDEGEE. Trimming left V 0 bases short and J 1 base short, with 9 bases between. This CDR3 is CASSLGGIGTDTQYF. For the CDR3, the DNA is TGTGCCAGCAGCTTGGGGGGTATAGGCACAGATACGCAGTATTTT.

This rearrangement joins TRBV14 to TRBJ1-2; D call uncertain. The V end lost 2 bases, the J end lost 2 bases, and 6 bases lay between the germline ends. The CDR3 loop spans 13 amino acids. Germline V gene sequence: CDR1 SGHDN, CDR2 FVKESK. CDR3 residues: CASSQLRNYGYTF. CDR3 bases: TGTGCCAGCAGCCAACTTCGGAACTATGGCTACACCTTC.

V and J are TRBV4-2 and TRBJ1-2; D call uncertain. CDR1 LGHNA and CDR2 YNFKEQ come from the germline V gene. V lost 5 bases and J lost 4, with 14 bases in between. CDR3 size: 14 residues. CDR3 sequence: CASSTMTAFYGYTF. The DNA for the CDR3 is TGTGCCAGCAGCACAATGACGGCCTTCTATGGCTACACCTTC.

This sequence joins TRBV10-3 and TRBJ2-3; maybe TRBD2 (6 bases). Trimming removed 10 bases from V and 0 bases from J, with 14 bases in between. The CDR3 runs 14 residues. Germline V CDR1 and CDR2: ENHRY, SYGVKD. CDR3 nucleotides: TGTGCCAGCAAGGGGACTGATAGCACAGATACGCAGTATTTT. This codes for CASKGTDSTDTQYF.

The V gene is TRBV4-1, the J gene TRBJ2-1; 11 bases align to TRBD2. Germline assignment: CDR1 MGHRA and CDR2 YSYEKL. CDR3 length equals 17 residues. Trimming cost V 0 bases and J 8 bases; bases outside gene matches: 9. CDR3 bases: TGCGCCAGCAGCCAAGATACTAGCGGGAGCCCTTCCCATGAGCAGTTCTTC. It encodes CASSQDTSGSPSHEQFF.

The chain is built from TRBV7-9 and TRBJ2-7; maybe TRBD2 (6 bases). Trimming left V 5 bases short and J 5 bases short, with 19 bases between. Germline lookup yields CDR1 SEHNR and CDR2 FQNEAQ (reference sequence). The CDR3 covers 15 residues. The CDR3 DNA is TGTGCCAGCAGCCGCGGGGAATCTGGTCGGAACGAGCAGTACTTC. It specifies CASSRGESGRNEQYF.

The V and J genes are TRBV27 and TRBJ2-1, with 12 bases identical to TRBD2. Germline V lookup: CDR1 MNHEY, CDR2 SMNVEV (reference sequence). V was pared by 5 bases and J by 7 bases, with 3 bases of the junction left unmatched. CDR3 length: 14 residues. The CDR3 DNA reads TGTGCCAGCAGTAAAGGGACTAGCGGGAATGAGCAGTTCTTC. Protein product: CASSKGTSGNEQFF.

The gene calls are TRBV9 and TRBJ2-1; the D is unclear. The CDR3 loop spans 15 amino acids. The V end lost 4 bases, the J end lost 4 bases, and 15 bases lay between the germline ends. Germline V gene sequence: CDR1 SGDLS, CDR2 YYNGEE. The chain's CDR3 is CASSPQASGYNEQFF. Here the CDR3 DNA reads TGTGCCAGCAGCCCTCAGGCGTCGGGTTACAATGAGCAGTTCTTC.

V usage is TRBV7-2 and J usage is TRBJ2-1, with D possibly being TRBD1 (6 bases). This CDR3 has 13 amino acids. Trimming cost V 5 bases and J 10 bases, with 15 bases left between them. Germline lookup yields CDR1 SGHTA and CDR2 FQGNSA. The CDR3 spells CASSQQQGQEQFF. CDR3 DNA sequence: TGTGCCAGCAGCCAGCAACAGGGCCAGGAGCAGTTCTTC.

The chain joins TRBV9 to TRBJ2-5, with 9 bases identical to TRBD1. With 4 bases clipped from V and 5 bases from J, the junction kept 6 bases outside the gene matches. The germline CDR1 and CDR2 sequences are SGDLS and YYNGEE. The CDR3 runs 14 residues. As DNA, the CDR3 is TGTGCCAGCAGCATGGGACAGGGAGGGGAGACCCAGTACTTC. This encodes CASSMGQGGETQYF.

The chain recombines TRBV2 with TRBJ2-7, with 10 bases that match TRBD2. Per the germline V gene, CDR1 is SNHLY and CDR2 is FYNNEI. Germline trimming cut 2 bases from V and 3 bases from J; bases unmatched to any gene: 4. This CDR3 has 15 residues. Here the CDR3 DNA reads TGTGCCAGCAGTGAATCGGCTAGCGGGAGCTACGAGCAGTACTTC. It is translated as CASSESASGSYEQYF.

V usage is TRBV12-5 and J usage is TRBJ2-1; tentative D call: TRBD2 (5 bases). The CDR3 covers 12 residues. Trimming took 7 bases from V and 8 from J, leaving 12 bases between them. Germline V CDR1 and CDR2: LGHNT, FRNRAP. CDR3 DNA sequence: TGTGCTAGTGCTAGAACTAGGGATGAGCAGTTCTTC. Protein: CASARTRDEQFF. Drawing the rest from reference TRBV12-5 and TRBJ2-1, the complete variable domain is DARVTQTPRHKVTEMGQEVTMRCQPILGHNTVFWYRQTMMQGLELLAYFRNRAPLDDSGMPKDRFSAEMPDATLATLKIQPSEPRDSAVYFCASARTRDEQFFGPGTRLTVL.

The V and J genes are TRBV29-1 and TRBJ2-1; unclear D gene. Trimming pared 7 bases from V and 4 bases from J, leaving 11 bases between. The CDR3 is 12 amino acids. Germline V CDR1 and CDR2: SQVTM, ANQGSEA. The CDR3 region has the DNA TGCAGCGCCTTAACCAATTACAATGAGCAGTTCTTC. Residues: CSALTNYNEQFF.

The chain recombines TRBV5-1 with TRBJ2-5, with 7 bases lining up with TRBD2. V shed 4 bases, J shed 2 bases, and the junction held 8 bases outside the gene matches. The CDR3 length is 15 residues. CDR1 and CDR2 (germline): SGHRS, YFSETQ. As DNA, the CDR3 is TGCGCCAGCAGCCCCAGCGGGGAGCGGCAAGAGACCCAGTACTTC. As protein: CASSPSGERQETQYF. Full variable domain (rest looked up from reference TRBV5-1 and TRBJ2-5): KAGVTQTPRYLIKTRGQQVTLSCSPISGHRSVSWYQQTPGQGLQFLFEYFSETQRNKGNFPGRFSGRQFSNSRSEMNVSTLELGDSALYLCASSPSGERQETQYFGPGTRLLVL.

The chain has TRBV6-1 and TRBJ2-7; a weak D match, TRBD1 (6 bases). This CDR3 has 13 amino acids. Trimming took 6 bases from V and 3 from J, leaving 12 bases between them. Germline CDR1 MNHNS, CDR2 SASEGT. The CDR3 loop reads CASRRTDDYEQYF. CDR3 DNA: TGTGCCAGCAGAAGGACAGACGACTACGAGCAGTACTTC.

The chain is built from TRBV27 and TRBJ2-7, with 7 bases aligning to TRBD2. J gave up 1 base and V 6 bases, and 6 bases lay outside the gene matches. This CDR3 has 14 residues. Germline V gene sequence: CDR1 MNHEY, CDR2 SMNVEV (reference sequence). The CDR3 DNA reads as TGTGCCAGCAGGCTCCTGGGGGGGTCCTACGAGCAGTACTTC. Translation: CASRLLGGSYEQYF.

The chain is built from TRBV28 and TRBJ2-7, with D possibly being TRBD1 (5 bases). V was clipped by 4 bases and J by 7 bases, with 11 bases between them. This CDR3 contains 12 residues. CDR1 is MDHEN, CDR2 SYDVKM, per germline. The CDR3 here is CASSSTVREQYF. The CDR3 nucleotides read TGTGCCAGCAGTTCGACAGTTCGGGAGCAGTACTTC.

The chain links TRBV5-1 to TRBJ1-2; 8 bases match TRBD1. The V and J ends lost 4 bases and 2 bases, in that order; junction bases with no gene match: 7. This CDR3 is 15 amino acids long. The germline gives CDR1 SGHRS, CDR2 YFSETQ. The CDR3 loop is CASSGDRGGNYGYTF. In nucleotides, the CDR3 is TGCGCCAGCAGCGGCGACAGGGGAGGAAACTATGGCTACACCTTC.

The chain employs TRBV18 and TRBJ2-5; 11 nucleotides line up with TRBD2. This CDR3 is 18 amino acids long. J was trimmed by 2 bases and V by 1 base; bases with no gene match: 9. The germline V gene has CDR1 KGHSH and CDR2 LQKENI. CDR3 nucleotide sequence: TGTGCCAGCTCACCACAGGCTAGCGGGAGGACCCAACAAGAGACCCAGTACTTC. It codes for CASSPQASGRTQQETQYF.